Listed below are T cell receptor beta chains from one sample, sequenced in a study of human T cells and chemical hapten exposure. MiXCR was run by TCRdb on the RACE reads, yielding one entry per CDR3 protein. This table has approximately 100,000 distinct CDR3 sequences, 9.5% to 11% appearing once. The sequences come from whole blood, collected in connection with sensitization to the hapten diphenylcyclopropenone (DPC). Receptors originate from a woman aged 35 to 49 with alopecia areata. Some clones in this sample may be carry-over from other donors' samples. Each CDR3 is given with its conserved first and last residue. The D gene is left open where the match is weak. Clone size is shown for a subset of rows, as once, few, many or a class of expanded clone.

abundance	j_gene	d_gene	v_gene	CDR3aa	CDR3nt
few	TRBJ1-6	.	TRBV10-3	CAISEGRNNSPLHF	TGTGCCATCAGTGAGGGTAGAAATAATTCACCCCTCCACTTT
.	TRBJ2-7	TRBD2	TRBV6-2/TRBV6-3	CASHAWTSGSYEQYF	TGTGCCAGCCACGCCTGGACTAGCGGGTCCTACGAGCAGTACTTC
many	TRBJ1-2	.	TRBV6-6	CASSPGGLGGYTF	TGTGCCAGCAGCCCCGGGGGGCTCGGTGGCTACACCTTC
.	TRBJ2-2	.	TRBV30	CAWNRVGELFF	TGTGCCTGGAATCGGGTCGGGGAGCTGTTTTTT
.	TRBJ2-1	TRBD2	TRBV9	CASSVGTSGLGEQFF	TGTGCCAGCAGCGTGGGGACTAGCGGATTGGGTGAGCAGTTCTTC
.	TRBJ1-1	.	TRBV28	CASSLGGMMNTEAFF	TGTGCCAGCAGTTTAGGCGGAATGATGAACACTGAAGCTTTCTTT
many	TRBJ2-1	TRBD2	TRBV5-4	CASSSSSGGSYNEQFF	TGTGCCAGCAGTTCGAGCAGCGGGGGGTCCTACAATGAGCAGTTCTTC
.	TRBJ2-1	TRBD1	TRBV5-7	CASISTGVPGQGRGEQFF	TGTGCCAGCATCTCAACGGGGGTACCGGGACAGGGTCGGGGTGAGCAGTTCTTC
.	TRBJ1-5	.	TRBV6-4	CASSAGASTDTQHF	TGTGCCAGCAGTGCAGGGGCTAGCACAGATACGCAGCATTTT
many	TRBJ2-1	.	TRBV5-1	CASSPPPSNEQFF	TGCGCCAGCAGCCCCCCGCCGTCGAATGAGCAGTTCTTC
many	TRBJ2-7	TRBD2	TRBV5-4	CASSFPAGVEQYF	TGTGCCAGCAGCTTCCCAGCGGGGGTGGAGCAGTACTTC
once	TRBJ2-4	TRBD1	TRBV30	CARTPDRGSNIQYF	TGTGCCCGGACTCCCGACAGGGGGTCTAACATTCAGTACTTC
many	TRBJ1-6	.	TRBV6-1	CATFPGPNSPLHF	TGTGCCACTTTCCCAGGGCCCAATTCACCCCTCCACTTT
many	TRBJ2-1	.	TRBV24-1	CATSDPLTEEQFF	TGTGCCACCAGTGACCCCCTGACAGAGGAGCAGTTCTTC
many	TRBJ2-5	TRBD2	TRBV7-9	CASSLPGLAGDLQETQYF	TGTGCCAGCAGCTTACCGGGACTAGCGGGAGACCTCCAAGAGACCCAGTACTTC
many	TRBJ1-1	.	TRBV11-2	CAVGTVNTEAFF	TGTGCCGTTGGGACGGTGAACACTGAAGCTTTCTTT
many	TRBJ2-7	.	TRBV2	CASRDASSYEQYF	TGTGCCAGCAGGGATGCCAGCTCCTACGAGCAGTACTTC
few	TRBJ2-7	.	TRBV27	CASSPYQTSLGDEQYF	TGTGCCAGCAGTCCATACCAGACTAGTTTGGGCGACGAGCAGTACTTC
many	TRBJ2-2	.	TRBV18	CASSPPPGRITGELFF	TGTGCCAGCTCACCACCGCCAGGACGTATAACCGGGGAGCTGTTTTTT
many	TRBJ2-7	.	TRBV7-2	CASSPPRGGPYEQYF	TGTGCCAGCAGCCCCCCCCGGGGAGGCCCCTACGAGCAGTACTTC
few	TRBJ1-1	TRBD1	TRBV20-1	CSAEETGRNTEAFF	TGCAGTGCGGAAGAGACAGGGCGCAACACTGAAGCTTTCTTT
.	TRBJ1-1	.	TRBV28	CASRRRWVNTEAFF	TGTGCCAGCAGGAGACGGTGGGTCAACACTGAAGCTTTCTTT
.	TRBJ1-1	TRBD1	TRBV7-2	CASSLVTPGQGAEAFF	TGTGCCAGCAGCTTAGTTACCCCAGGACAGGGGGCGGAAGCTTTCTTT
.	TRBJ2-7	.	TRBV7-2	CASSDNRGIEQYF	TGTGCCAGCAGCGACAATCGGGGTATCGAGCAGTACTTC
many	TRBJ2-7	TRBD2	TRBV30	CAWSGGGGFSEQYF	TGTGCCTGGAGCGGGGGGGGCGGATTTTCCGAGCAGTACTTC
few	TRBJ1-2	.	TRBV20-1	CSAREGALYGYTF	TGCAGTGCTAGAGAAGGGGCCCTCTATGGCTACACCTTC
many	TRBJ1-1	.	TRBV12-5	CASGLASGPIYTEAFF	TGTGCTAGTGGTCTGGCCTCCGGGCCAATTTACACTGAAGCTTTCTTT
many	TRBJ2-1	.	TRBV5-8	CASSSFWGRPQQQPYNEQFF	TGTGCCAGCAGCTCATTCTGGGGGAGGCCCCAGCAGCAGCCCTACAATGAGCAGTTCTTC
many	TRBJ1-1	.	TRBV18	CASSRSRGPQNTEAFF	TGTGCCAGCTCCCGATCGCGCGGACCCCAGAACACTGAAGCTTTCTTT
.	TRBJ1-2	.	TRBV30	CAWTGGSSSPTF	TGTGCCTGGACGGGCGGGTCCTCGAGCCCCACCTTC
many	TRBJ2-3	TRBD2	TRBV2	CASSEGLAGGSDTQYF	TGTGCCAGCAGTGAGGGGCTAGCGGGGGGGTCAGATACGCAGTATTTT
many	TRBJ2-1	.	TRBV7-6	CASSPSTGAGAEQFF	TGTGCCAGCAGCCCCTCTACCGGGGCTGGGGCTGAGCAGTTCTTC
.	TRBJ2-1	TRBD2	TRBV6-1	CASGPSPSGLWNEQFF	TGTGCCAGCGGGCCAAGTCCTAGCGGGTTATGGAATGAGCAGTTCTTC
few	TRBJ1-5	.	TRBV7-2	CASTAVVGQPQHF	TGTGCCAGCACCGCAGTAGTCGGGCAGCCCCAGCATTTT
many	TRBJ2-3	TRBD1	TRBV18	CASSADRATQYF	TGTGCCAGCTCGGCCGACAGGGCGACGCAGTATTTT
.	TRBJ2-5	TRBD2	TRBV20-1	CSAREVVGLGVRTQYF	TGCAGTGCTAGAGAGGTAGTAGGACTAGGGGTCAGGACCCAGTACTTC
.	TRBJ1-1	.	TRBV7-3	CASSLDSRTEAFF	TGTGCCAGCAGCTTAGACAGCCGCACTGAAGCTTTCTTT
few	TRBJ1-5	.	TRBV9	CASSLDGETNQPQHF	TGTGCCAGCAGCCTCGACGGAGAAACCAATCAGCCCCAGCATTTT
many	TRBJ2-7	.	TRBV12-3/TRBV12-4	CASSLGVPGEQYF	TGTGCCAGCAGTTTGGGGGTTCCTGGCGAGCAGTACTTC
few	TRBJ2-1	.	TRBV30	CAWSPPQYEQFF	TGTGCCTGGAGTCCCCCCCAGTACGAGCAGTTCTTC
many	TRBJ2-6	TRBD1	TRBV4-2	CASSQSGTGTTGANVLTF	TGTGCCAGCAGCCAATCCGGGACAGGGACCACTGGGGCCAACGTCCTGACTTTC
.	TRBJ2-3	.	TRBV2	CASFYPPDPVTRDTQYF	TGTGCCAGCTTCTATCCCCCGGACCCAGTCACACGGGATACGCAGTATTTT
few	TRBJ2-2	.	TRBV19	CASSIERATGELFF	TGTGCCAGTAGTATTGAGAGGGCCACCGGGGAGCTGTTTTTT
few	TRBJ1-4	TRBD1	TRBV9	CASTTGDSNEKLFF	TGTGCCAGCACAACAGGGGACTCTAATGAAAAACTGTTTTTT
.	TRBJ2-1	TRBD1	TRBV6-5	CASRPTGGSYNEQFF	TGTGCCAGCAGACCTACAGGGGGCTCCTACAATGAGCAGTTCTTC
.	TRBJ2-3	TRBD2	TRBV6-6	CASSYSLAGGLLDTQYF	TGTGCCAGCAGTTACAGTTTAGCGGGAGGCCTTTTAGATACGCAGTATTTT
many	TRBJ2-2	.	TRBV20-1	CSARDQMNTGELFF	TGCAGTGCTAGAGATCAGATGAACACCGGGGAGCTGTTTTTT
many	TRBJ2-6	.	TRBV3-1	CASSPPTSGANVLTF	TGTGCCAGCAGCCCTCCGACCTCTGGGGCCAACGTCCTGACTTTC
many	TRBJ1-2	.	TRBV27	CASSLMVDSYGYTF	TGTGCCAGCAGTTTAATGGTCGATAGCTATGGCTACACCTTC
few	TRBJ1-6	.	TRBV7-2	CASSRDNSPLHF	TGTGCCAGCAGCCGCGATAATTCACCCCTCCACTTT